This T cell receptor (beta chain) was retrieved from a study of shared clonotypes between healthy human individuals. The study, taken as a whole, reports: In general, naive subsets displayed greater estimated richness than memory subsets did.

CDR3 length: 12 residues. Between the trimmed V and J ends, which lost 3 bases and 6 bases, there was a span of 9 bases. Looked up from germline, CDR1 is WNHNN and CDR2 is SYGVQD (reference sequence). TCRdb's copy holds only in-frame clones and misses some; the assay was immunoSEQ multiplex PCR. The sample has more than 2,000,000 clones, more than 85% seen once. Turning to this clone: No antigen is known for it.

J is TRBJ2-7 and V is TRBV10-1; D gene uncertain. Sequencing was performed on naive CD4+ T cells from PBMCs. Subset specified: CD45RA+ positively selected. This TCR was sampled from a man between 18 and 29 years old in good health. Some clones in this sample may be carry-over from other donors' samples. The CDR3: CASSESIGEQYF. DNA for the CDR3: TGCGCCAGCAGTGAAAGTATCGGCGAGCAGTACTTC.